This record concerns one T cell receptor beta chain sequence. Its target is unknown. A second PCR, run for roughly 7 to 11 cycles, used a sample-barcoded 5' primer plus a J-beta primer mix. From the 5' RACE reads, TCRdb called clonotypes with MiXCR, one entry per CDR3 protein. The repertoire consists of 1.5 million to 2 million distinct CDR3 sequences, with roughly 30% occurring once and the leading ten covering roughly 12%. Samples had at least 6.5 million PBMCs isolated from them. The sample comes from a study of blood T cells in healthy people across ages. General study results and limits: The recorded TCR beta diversity per million T cells decreased in a roughly linear manner with age. Reliance upon unsorted PBMCs precluded definitive naive versus antigen-experienced comparison.

Germline lookup yields CDR1 SGHRS and CDR2 YFSETQ. The CDR3 sequence is 15 residues long. The germline V and J ends were trimmed by 3 bases and 4 bases, with 17 bases remaining between them. Sequencing was performed on blood. The sequence was obtained from a woman in her 30s in good health. The chain recombines TRBV5-1 with TRBJ2-7, with D maybe TRBD1 (5 bases). Here the CDR3 reads CASSSRGRREYEQYF. Here the CDR3 DNA reads TGCGCCAGCAGCTCTAGGGGCAGGCGAGAGTACGAGCAGTACTTC.